This T cell receptor (beta chain) comes out of a study of quantifying T cell responses using KT2 cells. Study summary: RNA was reverse transcribed with TCR alpha and beta constant-region primers. Under optimum conditions, T4 ligation efficiency was estimated at more than 8%.

This clonotype showed up just a few times. The V gene end was trimmed by 0 bases and the J gene end by 8 bases; junction bases not matched to a gene: 8. The germline CDR1 and CDR2 sequences are MGHRA and YSYEKL. The CDR3 sequence is 16 residues long. An oligo carrying a UMI was ligated to the cDNA 3' end. The first PCR ran 4 to 5 cycles with an equimolar RC1.1 and RC1.2 beta primer mix. From the second PCR onward, TCR alpha and beta chains were processed separately. TCRdb processed the UMI-ligation and nested PCR reads anew with MiXCR; each CDR3 protein has one entry. The sample holds 25,000 to 35,000 distinct CDR3 sequences, roughly 7.2% seen once.

Sequenced: PBMCs spiked with cells of the T cell clone KT2. This sequence originates from a human donor. This chain joins TRBV4-1 and TRBJ2-1; 9 bases are a match to TRBD1. In DNA, the CDR3 is TGCGCCAGCAGCCAAGATATTGGGGGACAGGGTTATGAGCAGTTCTTC. Protein sequence: CASSQDIGGQGYEQFF.